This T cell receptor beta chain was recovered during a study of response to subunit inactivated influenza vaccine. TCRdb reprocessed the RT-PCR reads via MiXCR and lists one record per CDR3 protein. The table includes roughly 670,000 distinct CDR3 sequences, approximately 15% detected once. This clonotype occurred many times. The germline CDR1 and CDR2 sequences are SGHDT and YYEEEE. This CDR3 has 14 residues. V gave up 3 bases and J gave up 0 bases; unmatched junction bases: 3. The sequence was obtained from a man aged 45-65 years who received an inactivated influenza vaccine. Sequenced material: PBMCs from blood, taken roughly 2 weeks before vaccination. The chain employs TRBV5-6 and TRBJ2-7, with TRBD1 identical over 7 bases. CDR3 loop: CASSSQGSSYEQYF. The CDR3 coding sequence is TGTGCCAGCAGCTCACAGGGGAGCTCCTACGAGCAGTACTTC.